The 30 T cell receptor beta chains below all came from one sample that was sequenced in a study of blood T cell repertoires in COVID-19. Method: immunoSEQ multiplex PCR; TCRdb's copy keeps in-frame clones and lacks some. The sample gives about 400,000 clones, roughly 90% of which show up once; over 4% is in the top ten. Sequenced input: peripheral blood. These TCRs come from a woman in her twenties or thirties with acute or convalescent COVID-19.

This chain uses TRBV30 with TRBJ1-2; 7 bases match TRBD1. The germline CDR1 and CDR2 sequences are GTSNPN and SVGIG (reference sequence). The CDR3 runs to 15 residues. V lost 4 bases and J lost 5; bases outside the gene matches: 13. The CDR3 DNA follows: TGTGCCTGGACCACCTGGGGCCAGGGGGTTTATGGCTACACCTTC. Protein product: CAWTTWGQGVYGYTF.

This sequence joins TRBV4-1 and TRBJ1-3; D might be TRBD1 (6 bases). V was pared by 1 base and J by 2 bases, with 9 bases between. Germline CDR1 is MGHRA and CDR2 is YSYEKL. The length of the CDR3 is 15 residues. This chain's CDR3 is CASSQVQGPGNTIYF. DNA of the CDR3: TGCGCCAGCAGCCAAGTTCAGGGGCCTGGAAACACCATATATTTT.

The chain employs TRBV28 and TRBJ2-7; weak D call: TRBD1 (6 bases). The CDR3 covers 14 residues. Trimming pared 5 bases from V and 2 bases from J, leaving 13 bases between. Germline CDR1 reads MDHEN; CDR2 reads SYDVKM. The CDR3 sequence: CASSPRQVAYEQYF. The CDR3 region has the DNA TGTGCCAGCAGTCCAAGACAGGTTGCCTACGAGCAGTACTTC. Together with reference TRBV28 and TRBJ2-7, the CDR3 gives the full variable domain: DVKVTQSSRYLVKRTGEKVFLECVQDMDHENMFWYRQDPGLGLRLIYFSYDVKMKEKGDIPEGYSVSREKKERFSLILESASTNQTSMYLCASSPRQVAYEQYFGPGTRLTVT.

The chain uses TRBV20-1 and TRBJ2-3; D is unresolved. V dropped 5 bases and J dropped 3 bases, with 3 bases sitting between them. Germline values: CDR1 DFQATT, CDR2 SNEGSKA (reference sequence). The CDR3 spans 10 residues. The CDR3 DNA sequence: TGCAGTGCTGAGACAGATACGCAGTATTTT. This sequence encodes CSAETDTQYF.

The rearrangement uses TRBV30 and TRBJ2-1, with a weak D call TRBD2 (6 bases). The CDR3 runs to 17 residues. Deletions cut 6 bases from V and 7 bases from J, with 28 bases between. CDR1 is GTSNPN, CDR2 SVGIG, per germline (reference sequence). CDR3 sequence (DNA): TGTGCCTGTCCCAACCCCTGTCATAGCGGAACGGGGAATGAGCAGTTCTTC. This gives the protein CACPNPCHSGTGNEQFF.

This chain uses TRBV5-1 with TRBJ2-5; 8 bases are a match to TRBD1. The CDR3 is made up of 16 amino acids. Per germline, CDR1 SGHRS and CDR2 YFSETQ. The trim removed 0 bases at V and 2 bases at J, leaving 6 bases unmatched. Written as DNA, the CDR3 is TGCGCCAGCAGCTTGGGGGACAGGACACTACAAGAGACCCAGTACTTC. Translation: CASSLGDRTLQETQYF.

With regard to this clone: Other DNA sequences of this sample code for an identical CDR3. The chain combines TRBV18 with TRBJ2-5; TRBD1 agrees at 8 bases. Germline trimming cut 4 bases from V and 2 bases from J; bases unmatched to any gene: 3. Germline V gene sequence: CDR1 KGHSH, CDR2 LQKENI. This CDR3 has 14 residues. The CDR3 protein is CASSLRTGQETQYF. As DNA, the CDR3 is TGTGCCAGCTCACTTAGGACAGGGCAAGAGACCCAGTACTTC.

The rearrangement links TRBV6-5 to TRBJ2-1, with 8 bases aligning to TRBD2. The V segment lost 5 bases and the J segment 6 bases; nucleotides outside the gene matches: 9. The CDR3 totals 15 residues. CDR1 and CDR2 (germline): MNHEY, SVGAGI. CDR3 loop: CASSPRGLGGNEQFF. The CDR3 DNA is TGTGCCAGCAGTCCCCGGGGACTAGGGGGCAATGAGCAGTTCTTC.

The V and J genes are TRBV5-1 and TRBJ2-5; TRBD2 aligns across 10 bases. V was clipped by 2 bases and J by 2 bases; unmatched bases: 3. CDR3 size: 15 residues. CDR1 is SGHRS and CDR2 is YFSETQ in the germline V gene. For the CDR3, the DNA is TGCGCCAGCAGCTTTAGTAGCGGGGGGCAAGAGACCCAGTACTTC. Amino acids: CASSFSSGGQETQYF.

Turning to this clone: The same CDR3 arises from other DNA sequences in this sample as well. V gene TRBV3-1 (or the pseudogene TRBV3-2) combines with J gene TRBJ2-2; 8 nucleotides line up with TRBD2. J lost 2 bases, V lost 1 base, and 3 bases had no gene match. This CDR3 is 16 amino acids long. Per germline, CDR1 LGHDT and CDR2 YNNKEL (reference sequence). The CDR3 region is CASSQGRGVNTGELFF. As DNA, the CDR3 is TGTGCCAGCAGCCAAGGGCGGGGGGTTAACACCGGGGAGCTGTTTTTT.

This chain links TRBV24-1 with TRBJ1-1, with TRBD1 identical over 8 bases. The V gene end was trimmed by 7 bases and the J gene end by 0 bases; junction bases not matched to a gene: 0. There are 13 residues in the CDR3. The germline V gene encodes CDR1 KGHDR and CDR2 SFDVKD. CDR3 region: CATRDRVNTEAFF. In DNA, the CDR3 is TGTGCCACCAGGGACAGGGTGAACACTGAAGCTTTCTTT.

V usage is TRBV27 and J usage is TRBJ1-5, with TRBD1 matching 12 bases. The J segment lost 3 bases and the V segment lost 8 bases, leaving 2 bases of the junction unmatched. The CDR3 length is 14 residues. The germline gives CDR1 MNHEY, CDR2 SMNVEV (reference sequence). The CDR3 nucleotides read TGTGCCAGCGGGGACAGGGGGCACAATCAGCCCCAGCATTTT. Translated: CASGDRGHNQPQHF.

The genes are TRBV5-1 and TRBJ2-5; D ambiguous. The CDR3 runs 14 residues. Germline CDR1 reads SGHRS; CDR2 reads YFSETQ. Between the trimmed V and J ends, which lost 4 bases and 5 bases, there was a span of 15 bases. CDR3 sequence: CASSPIDGSETQYF. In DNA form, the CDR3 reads TGCGCCAGCAGCCCAATAGACGGGTCTGAGACCCAGTACTTC.

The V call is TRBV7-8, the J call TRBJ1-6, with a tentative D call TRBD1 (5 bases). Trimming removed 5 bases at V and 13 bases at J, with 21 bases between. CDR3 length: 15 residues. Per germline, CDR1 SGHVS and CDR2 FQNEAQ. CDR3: CASSPWGRTENPLHF. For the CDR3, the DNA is TGTGCCAGCAGCCCCTGGGGGAGGACGGAAAATCCCCTCCACTTT.

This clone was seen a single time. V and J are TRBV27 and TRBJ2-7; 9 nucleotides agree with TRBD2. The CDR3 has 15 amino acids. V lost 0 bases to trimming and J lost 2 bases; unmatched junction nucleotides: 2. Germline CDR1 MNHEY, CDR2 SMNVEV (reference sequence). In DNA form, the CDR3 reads TGTGCCAGCAGTTTATCGTCTAGCGGGGCCTACGAGCAGTACTTC. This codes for CASSLSSSGAYEQYF.

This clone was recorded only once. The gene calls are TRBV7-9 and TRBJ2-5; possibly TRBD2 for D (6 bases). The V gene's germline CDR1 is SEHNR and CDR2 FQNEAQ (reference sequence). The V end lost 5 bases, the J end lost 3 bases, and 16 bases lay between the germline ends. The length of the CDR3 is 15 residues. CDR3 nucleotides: TGTGCCAGCAGCCAATCGGACTACCTTAAAGAGACCCAGTACTTC. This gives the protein CASSQSDYLKETQYF.

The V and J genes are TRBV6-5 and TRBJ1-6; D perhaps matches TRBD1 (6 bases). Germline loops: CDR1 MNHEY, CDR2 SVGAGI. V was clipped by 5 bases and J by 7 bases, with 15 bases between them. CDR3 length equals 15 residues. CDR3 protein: CASSRRTASNSPLHF. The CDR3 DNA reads TGTGCCAGCAGTCGCAGGACAGCCTCAAATTCACCCCTCCACTTT.

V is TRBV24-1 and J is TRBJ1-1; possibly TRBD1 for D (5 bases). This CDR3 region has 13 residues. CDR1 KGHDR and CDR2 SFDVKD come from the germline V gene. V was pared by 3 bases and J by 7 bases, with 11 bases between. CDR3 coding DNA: TGTGCCACCAGTGATCTCTGGGGGGGTGAAGCTTTCTTT. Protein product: CATSDLWGGEAFF.

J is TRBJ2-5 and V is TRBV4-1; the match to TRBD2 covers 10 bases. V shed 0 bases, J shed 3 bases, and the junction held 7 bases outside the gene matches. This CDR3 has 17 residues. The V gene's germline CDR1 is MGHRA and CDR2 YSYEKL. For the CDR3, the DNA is TGCGCCAGCAGCCAAGATCTGGGACTAGCGTTGGAAGAGACCCAGTACTTC. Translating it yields CASSQDLGLALEETQYF.

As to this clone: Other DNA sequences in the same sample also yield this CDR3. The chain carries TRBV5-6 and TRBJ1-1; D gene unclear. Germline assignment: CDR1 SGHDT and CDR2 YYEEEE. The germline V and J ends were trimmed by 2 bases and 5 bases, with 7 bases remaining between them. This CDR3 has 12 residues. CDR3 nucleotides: TGTGCCAGCAGCTTTTCTCGGACTGAAGCTTTCTTT. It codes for CASSFSRTEAFF.

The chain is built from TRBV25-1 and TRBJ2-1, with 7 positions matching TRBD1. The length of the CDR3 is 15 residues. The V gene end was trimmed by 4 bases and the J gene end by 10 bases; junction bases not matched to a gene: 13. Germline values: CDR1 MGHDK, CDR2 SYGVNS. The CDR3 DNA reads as TGTGCCAGCAGTGGGCCATTACACAGGGGCAGGGAGCAGTTCTTC. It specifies CASSGPLHRGREQFF. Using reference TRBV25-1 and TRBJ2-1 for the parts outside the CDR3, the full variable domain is EADIYQTPRYLVIGTGKKITLECSQTMGHDKMYWYQQDPGMELHLIHYSYGVNSTEKGDLSSESTVSRIRTEHFPLTLESARPSHTSQYLCASSGPLHRGREQFFGPGTRLTVL.

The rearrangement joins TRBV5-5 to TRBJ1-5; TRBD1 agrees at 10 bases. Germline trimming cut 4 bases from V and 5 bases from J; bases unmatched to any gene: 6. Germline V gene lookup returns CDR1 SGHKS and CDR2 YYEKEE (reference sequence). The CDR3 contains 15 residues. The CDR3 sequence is CASSASTGGHQPQHF. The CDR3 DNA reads TGTGCCAGCAGCGCCTCGACAGGGGGCCATCAGCCCCAGCATTTT.

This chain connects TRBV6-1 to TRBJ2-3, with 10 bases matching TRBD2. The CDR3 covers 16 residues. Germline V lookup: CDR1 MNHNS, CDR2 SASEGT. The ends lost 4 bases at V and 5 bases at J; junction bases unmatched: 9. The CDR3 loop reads CASSAQRGGIIDTQYF. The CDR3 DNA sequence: TGTGCCAGCAGTGCTCAGCGGGGGGGCATTATAGATACGCAGTATTTT.

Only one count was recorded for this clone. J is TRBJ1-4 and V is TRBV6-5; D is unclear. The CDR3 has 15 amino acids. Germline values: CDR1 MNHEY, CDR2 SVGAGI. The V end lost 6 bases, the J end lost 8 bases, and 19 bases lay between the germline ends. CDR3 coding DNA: TGTGCCAGCAGACGAGACCCTTCACCGGGAGAAAAACTGTTTTTT. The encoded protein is CASRRDPSPGEKLFF.

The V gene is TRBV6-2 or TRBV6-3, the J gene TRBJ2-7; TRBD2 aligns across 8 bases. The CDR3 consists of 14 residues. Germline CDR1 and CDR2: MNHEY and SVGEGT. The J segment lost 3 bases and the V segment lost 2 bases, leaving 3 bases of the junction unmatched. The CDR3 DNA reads TGTGCCAGCAGTTACAGAGCGGGGGTCTACGAGCAGTACTTC. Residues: CASSYRAGVYEQYF.

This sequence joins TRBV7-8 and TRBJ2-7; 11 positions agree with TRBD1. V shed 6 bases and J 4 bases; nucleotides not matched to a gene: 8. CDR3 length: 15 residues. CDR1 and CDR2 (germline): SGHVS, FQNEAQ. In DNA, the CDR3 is TGTGCCAGCAGACCCGGGACAGGGGGTTCGTACGAGCAGTACTTC. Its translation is CASRPGTGGSYEQYF. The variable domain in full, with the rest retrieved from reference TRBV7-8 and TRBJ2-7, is GAGVSQSPRYKVAKRGQDVALRCDPISGHVSLFWYQQALGQGPEFLTYFQNEAQLDKSGLPSDRFFAERPEGSVSTLKIQRTQQEDSAVYLCASRPGTGGSYEQYFGPGTRLTVT.

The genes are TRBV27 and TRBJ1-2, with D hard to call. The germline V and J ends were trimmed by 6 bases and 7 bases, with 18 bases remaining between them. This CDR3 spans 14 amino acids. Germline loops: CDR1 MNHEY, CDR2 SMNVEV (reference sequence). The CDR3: CASSTRHMSLGYTF. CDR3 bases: TGTGCCAGCAGCACCAGACACATGTCTCTTGGCTACACCTTC.

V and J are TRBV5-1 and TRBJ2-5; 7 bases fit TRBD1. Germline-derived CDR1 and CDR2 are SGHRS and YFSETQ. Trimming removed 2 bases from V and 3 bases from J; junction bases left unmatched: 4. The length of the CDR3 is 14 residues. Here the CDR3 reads CASSFRDRKETQYF. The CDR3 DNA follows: TGCGCCAGCAGCTTCCGGGACAGAAAAGAGACCCAGTACTTC.

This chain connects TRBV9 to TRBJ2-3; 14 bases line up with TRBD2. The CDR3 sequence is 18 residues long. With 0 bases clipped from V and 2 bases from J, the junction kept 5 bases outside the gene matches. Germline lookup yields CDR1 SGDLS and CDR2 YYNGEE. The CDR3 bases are TGTGCCAGCAGCGTAGAAGGGACTAGCGGGGGCATCACAGATACGCAGTATTTT. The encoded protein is CASSVEGTSGGITDTQYF.

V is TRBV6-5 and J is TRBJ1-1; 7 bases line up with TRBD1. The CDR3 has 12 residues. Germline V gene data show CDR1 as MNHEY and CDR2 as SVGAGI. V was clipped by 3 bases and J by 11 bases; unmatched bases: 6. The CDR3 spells CASSYTGDFAFF. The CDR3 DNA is TGTGCCAGCAGTTATACAGGGGATTTTGCTTTCTTT.